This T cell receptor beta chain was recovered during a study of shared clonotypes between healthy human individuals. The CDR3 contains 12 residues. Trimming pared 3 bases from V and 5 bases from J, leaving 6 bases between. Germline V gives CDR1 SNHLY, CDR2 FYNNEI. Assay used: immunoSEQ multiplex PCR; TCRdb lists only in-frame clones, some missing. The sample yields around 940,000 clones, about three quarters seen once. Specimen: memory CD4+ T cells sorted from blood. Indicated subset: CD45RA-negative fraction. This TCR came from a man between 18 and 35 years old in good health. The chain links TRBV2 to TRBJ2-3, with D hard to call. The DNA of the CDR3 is TGTGCCAGCAGTGATCCCGGAGATACGCAGTATTTT. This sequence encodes CASSDPGDTQYF.